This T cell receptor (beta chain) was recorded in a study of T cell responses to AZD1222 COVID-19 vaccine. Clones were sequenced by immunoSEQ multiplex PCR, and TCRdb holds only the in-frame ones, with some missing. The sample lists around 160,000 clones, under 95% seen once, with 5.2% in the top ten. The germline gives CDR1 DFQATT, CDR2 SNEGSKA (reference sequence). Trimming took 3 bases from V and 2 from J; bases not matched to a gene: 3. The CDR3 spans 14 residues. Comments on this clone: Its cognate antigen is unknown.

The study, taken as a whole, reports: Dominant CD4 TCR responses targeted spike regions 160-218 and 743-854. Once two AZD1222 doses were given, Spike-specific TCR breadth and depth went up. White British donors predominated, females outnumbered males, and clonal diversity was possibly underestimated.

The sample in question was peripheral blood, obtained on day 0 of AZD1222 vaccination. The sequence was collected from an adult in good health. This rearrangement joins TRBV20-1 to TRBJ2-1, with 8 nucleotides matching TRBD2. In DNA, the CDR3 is TGCAGTGCTAGTGCGGGGGGACCCTACAATGAGCAGTTCTTC. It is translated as CSASAGGPYNEQFF.